The 18 T cell receptor beta chains below come from one sample, sequenced in a study of T cell responses to AZD1222 COVID-19 vaccine (dated by TCRdb to the early 2020s). The library was produced with the immunoSEQ multiplex PCR assay. The table was pulled from immuneACCESS by TCRdb, which kept in-frame rearrangements only. Such tables lose some clones; where checked, under half of the loss comes from unresolved V genes, and the rest has no known cause. For this sample the table gives 95,000 to 110,000 clones, of which 90% to 95% were detected only once. Jointly, the top ten make up 5% to 8% of the sample. In the paper's terms, the time point label means: about 28 days (+/-7) after the second vaccine dose. Sequenced material: peripheral blood, taken 28 days after the second AZD1222 dose. These receptors were obtained from an adult who received the AZD1222 COVID-19 vaccine.

This clone was recorded only once. This chain uses TRBV3-1 (or the pseudogene TRBV3-2) with TRBJ1-2, with TRBD1 identical over 7 bases. CDR1 LGHDT and CDR2 YNNKEL come from the germline V gene (reference sequence). V gave up 4 bases and J gave up 2 bases; unmatched junction bases: 7. The CDR3 extends over 15 amino acids. The CDR3 DNA follows: TGTGCCAGCAGCCTCTACAGGGGAGGGAACTATGGCTACACCTTC. Amino acids: CASSLYRGGNYGYTF.

This sequence joins TRBV2 and TRBJ1-5, with 9 bases that match TRBD1. The CDR3 consists of 16 residues. V lost 5 bases, J lost 7 bases, and 12 bases stayed unmatched. Germline CDR1 SNHLY, CDR2 FYNNEI. CDR3 sequence (DNA): TGTGCCAGCAGTACACACTCCGGGACAGGGAACCAGCCCCAGCATTTT. It specifies CASSTHSGTGNQPQHF.

V and J are TRBV28 and TRBJ2-1; D call uncertain. CDR1 and CDR2 (germline): MDHEN, SYDVKM. The CDR3 has 15 amino acids. The V and J ends lost 6 bases and 4 bases respectively, with 16 bases between them. CDR3 loop: CASRTGRMIYNEQFF. The CDR3 DNA reads TGTGCCAGCAGGACCGGACGTATGATTTACAATGAGCAGTTCTTC.

This chain joins TRBV3-1 (or the pseudogene TRBV3-2) and TRBJ2-1; a weak D match, TRBD1 (6 bases). Germline loops: CDR1 LGHDT, CDR2 YNNKEL (reference sequence). The CDR3 consists of 18 residues. V was cut by 0 bases and J by 8 bases, with 23 bases left in between. The CDR3 bases are TGTGCCAGCAGCCAAGATTTAGCTGGGGGCCTTCGAACCGATGAGCAGTTCTTC. Encoded protein: CASSQDLAGGLRTDEQFF.

This sequence joins TRBV12-3 or TRBV12-4 and TRBJ2-7, with D perhaps TRBD2 (5 bases). The CDR3 is made up of 13 amino acids. Deletions cut 3 bases from V and 6 bases from J, with 12 bases between. The CDR3 bases are TGTGCCAGCAGTTTGCTCGGGGTAGGCGAGCAGTACTTC. Translating gives CASSLLGVGEQYF.

V usage is TRBV6-5 and J usage is TRBJ2-5; 9 bases are shared with TRBD2. This CDR3 has 14 amino acids. J gave up 6 bases and V 2 bases, and 4 bases lay outside the gene matches. CDR1 is MNHEY and CDR2 is SVGAGI in the germline V gene. The CDR3 sequence is CASSYGGGVKTQYF. As DNA, the CDR3 is TGTGCCAGCAGTTACGGCGGGGGGGTTAAGACCCAGTACTTC.

The CDR3 DNA reads TGTGCCAGCAGCTCCGGACTGAGCTACAATGAGCAGTTCTTC. As protein: CASSSGLSYNEQFF. The chain recombines TRBV11-2 with TRBJ2-1; a weak D match, TRBD2 (5 bases). From germline, CDR1 is SGHAT and CDR2 FQNNGV. The V and J ends lost 4 bases and 3 bases respectively, with 10 bases between them. This CDR3 has 14 amino acids.

The chain recombines TRBV5-1 with TRBJ2-1; no clear D. V shed 0 bases and J shed 9 bases, with 13 bases lying between them. CDR1 is SGHRS, CDR2 YFSETQ, per germline. The CDR3 totals 14 residues. The CDR3 loop reads CASSLEPFDREQFF. Written as DNA, the CDR3 is TGCGCCAGCAGCTTGGAACCGTTCGATCGTGAGCAGTTCTTC. Full variable domain (rest looked up from reference TRBV5-1 and TRBJ2-1): KAGVTQTPRYLIKTRGQQVTLSCSPISGHRSVSWYQQTPGQGLQFLFEYFSETQRNKGNFPGRFSGRQFSNSRSEMNVSTLELGDSALYLCASSLEPFDREQFFGPGTRLTVL.

This chain links TRBV7-2 with TRBJ2-5; D is unresolved. In germline, CDR1 is SGHTA, CDR2 FQGNSA. With 3 bases removed from V and 3 bases from J, the gap between germline ends came to 11 bases. The CDR3 has 14 amino acids. The CDR3 loop reads CASSFANRKETQYF. Here the CDR3 DNA reads TGTGCCAGCAGCTTCGCGAACAGAAAAGAGACCCAGTACTTC.

This chain connects TRBV5-4 to TRBJ2-5, with D perhaps TRBD1 or TRBD2 (7 bases each). The V gene lost 0 bases and the J gene lost 7 bases, with 16 bases spanning the gap. This CDR3 region has 15 residues. Germline values: CDR1 SGHNT, CDR2 YYREEE (reference sequence). CDR3 DNA sequence: TGTGCCAGCAGCTTGGAGGCAGGGGGGGAGGGGACCCAGTACTTC. Translating it yields CASSLEAGGEGTQYF.

The CDR3 nucleotides read TGTGCCGGAGGACAGGTTGGCGGCTACACCTTC. Translating gives CAGGQVGGYTF. This chain connects TRBV6-5 to TRBJ1-2, with 7 bases aligning to TRBD1. V shed 11 bases, J shed 8 bases, and the junction held 8 bases outside the gene matches. Germline lookup yields CDR1 MNHEY and CDR2 SVGAGI. This CDR3 is built from 11 residues.

This clone was seen once. The genes are TRBV6-5 and TRBJ1-3; weak D call: TRBD1 (6 bases). Per germline, CDR1 MNHEY and CDR2 SVGAGI. The germline V and J ends were trimmed by 6 bases and 4 bases, with 13 bases remaining between them. This CDR3 region has 14 residues. CDR3 loop: CASRVTGPGNTIYF. Written as DNA, the CDR3 is TGTGCCAGCAGGGTCACAGGGCCCGGAAACACCATATATTTT.

V usage is TRBV5-1 and J usage is TRBJ2-7; D is undetermined. Trimming left V 0 bases short and J 2 bases short, with 6 bases between. Germline CDR1 is SGHRS and CDR2 is YFSETQ. CDR3 length: 13 amino acids. This CDR3 reads CASSLEIPYEQYF. The CDR3 nucleotides are TGCGCCAGCAGCTTGGAAATCCCCTACGAGCAGTACTTC.

The chain is built from TRBV6-1 and TRBJ2-7; maybe TRBD1 (6 bases). V was pared by 6 bases and J by 3 bases, with 6 bases between. The CDR3 is 11 residues long. The germline V gene has CDR1 MNHNS and CDR2 SASEGT. CDR3 in DNA: TGTGCCAGCAGGGACAGCTACGAGCAGTACTTC. This sequence encodes CASRDSYEQYF.

This clone was recorded only once. The chain combines TRBV6-8 with TRBJ1-2; possible D gene TRBD1, 6 bases. This CDR3 comprises 14 residues. Germline values: CDR1 MNHGY, CDR2 SAAAGT. V was shortened by 6 bases and J by 4 bases, with 15 bases between the two germline ends. CDR3 nucleotides: TGTGCCAGCAGGCCGGGACATTACTTCTATGGCTACACCTTC. It translates to CASRPGHYFYGYTF.

The gene calls are TRBV10-2 and TRBJ1-1; D is possibly TRBD1 (6 bases). This CDR3 comprises 14 residues. Per germline, CDR1 WSHSY and CDR2 SAAADI. With 10 bases removed from V and 6 bases from J, the gap between germline ends came to 21 bases. CDR3 nucleotide sequence: TGCGCCACCTCCCTGAGTGGGGGGGGGCCTGAAGCTTTCTTT. It encodes CATSLSGGGPEAFF.

This clone came up many times. The J gene is TRBJ1-6, the V gene TRBV7-9; D gene uncertain. Per germline, CDR1 SEHNR and CDR2 FQNEAQ (reference sequence). There are 16 residues in the CDR3. Trimming cost V 5 bases and J 6 bases, with 17 bases left between them. As DNA, the CDR3 is TGTGCCAGCAGCCTCCTCGGAGGGTCGTCTAATTCACCCCTCCACTTT. Translated: CASSLLGGSSNSPLHF.

This clone was detected once. The rearrangement joins TRBV29-1 to TRBJ1-2, with TRBD1 identical over 7 bases. Germline V lookup: CDR1 SQVTM, CDR2 ANQGSEA. CDR3 length: 15 amino acids. The ends lost 6 bases at V and 4 bases at J; junction bases unmatched: 14. This CDR3 reads CSVIGQAEWIYGYTF. CDR3 coding DNA: TGCAGCGTCATAGGACAGGCAGAGTGGATCTATGGCTACACCTTC.